This TCR beta chain emerged from a study of PD-1 blockade in classical Hodgkin lymphoma (dated by TCRdb to the early 2020s). With respect to the entire study: Nivolumab dosing was 3 mg/kg intravenously every 2 weeks, continuing until either disease progression or unacceptable toxicity. To define a peripheral blood immune signature of response to PD-1 blockade in classical Hodgkin lymphoma, the study combined TCR beta sequencing with CyTOF.

The sample's time point label, in plain terms: cycle 1 day 1 (C1D1), immediately before nivolumab initiation. All trial patients had relapsed after autologous stem cell transplantation, with cohorts A, B and C differing in prior brentuximab vedotin exposure. A total of under 70 patients with relapsed/refractory classical Hodgkin lymphoma made up the trial cohort, and each patient's best overall response was complete response, partial response or progressive disease. In the multi-cohort phase II CheckMate 205 trial, trial patients received single-agent nivolumab. Best overall response was determined by an independent review committee according to the 2007 International Working Group response criteria. Trial PBMCs were obtained immediately prior to nivolumab initiation (C1D1) and on therapy at cycle 2 day 1 and cycle 4 day 1. Peripheral blood was collected in 8 mL Vacutainer Cell Preparation Tubes, from which PBMCs were isolated by centrifugation and then cryopreserved.

Results the study describes overall, beyond this receptor: Baseline TCR diversity was reported to be lower in newly diagnosed patients than in healthy donors, and even lower in relapsed/refractory patients. Among trial patients, those achieving complete response had baseline diversity similar to that of newly diagnosed patients, while diversity was significantly lower in partial responders and progressors. The study was restricted to a single clinical trial cohort, and the causes of repertoire differences, possibly disease activity or prior therapy, were left undefined. By C4D1, a significant rise was seen in CD4+ TCR diversity but not in CD8+ TCR diversity (p=0.0027 vs p=0.16), and the rise was most apparent among complete responders (p=0.02). Lower diversity was observed in patients in whom nivolumab was started less than 1 year after ASCT, and these patients were excluded from later analyses so that confounding by immune reconstitution would be avoided.

Points on this clone: Its specific antigen is unknown. No qualities accompany the bases; no much larger clone lies one base away.

The CDR3, cysteine through phenylalanine, is 16 amino acids long. The retained sequence is limited to the CDR3, 48 bases, with the frame set at the first base. Here V drops 2 bases and J drops 0 bases, and the junction holds 5 bases not matched to any gene. The germline V gene specifies SGHDT as CDR1 and YYEEEE as CDR2. The Qiagen DNeasy kit was used to extract genomic DNA both from unsorted PBMCs and from the negatively selected CD4+ and CD8+ fractions. Using primers that anneal to V and J segments, immunoSEQ multiplex PCR amplified the TCR beta CDR3 regions. Amplification bias was minimized using a synthetic immune receptor repertoire, and residual bias was removed computationally after sequencing. In the source study's methods: Custom Python scripts were used to quantify repertoire diversity as the Shannon entropy index. The unsorted, CD4+ and CD8+ repertoires were each analyzed separately, with the exception of combined analyses, where CD4+ and CD8+ sequences were merged in silico. Clonal expansion was defined as a frequency increase of at least 2-fold after treatment compared with C1D1, and clones undetected at baseline were assigned a pseudocount of 0.5. Singleton clones were defined as clones with 0 or 1 copy at C1D1, and non-singleton clones were defined as clones with 2 or more copies. Clones expanded in unsorted samples were assigned a CD4+, CD8+ or unknown annotation through matching of protein sequences in sorted samples from the same patient. Wilcoxon tests on paired samples were used to test diversity changes from C1D1 to C4D1. TCRdb retrieved this table from immuneACCESS and kept in-frame rearrangements only. Not all clones are present; in checked studies, unresolved V genes account for under half, and no reason is known for the remainder. V, J and clone size were drawn from that table, and D and trimming were deduced from the DNA. For this sample the table gives some 6,800 clones, of which more than 60% were detected only once. The top ten clones comprise approximately 60% of the sample.

The material sequenced was peripheral blood mononuclear cells (PBMCs), taken at baseline. The sequence was collected from a human donor with classical Hodgkin lymphoma. The chain couples TRBV5-6 to TRBJ1-1; 9 middle bases align to TRBD1. The CDR3 amino acid sequence is: CASSLNRGRLNTEAFF. The sequenced DNA: TGTGCCAGCAGCTTAAACAGGGGGCGGTTGAACACTGAAGCTTTCTTT.